The text below deals with one TCR beta chain. Antigen specificity is unknown. Germline V lookup: CDR1 LGHNA, CDR2 YNFKEQ. Trimming took 4 bases from V and 7 from J, leaving 8 bases between them. CDR3 length: 11 residues. Profiled with immunoSEQ multiplex PCR; TCRdb holds only in-frame clones, not every one. The repertoire has roughly 150,000 clones, more than 75% of them found once; the top ten carry about 9%. This sample stems from a study of T cell responses to AZD1222 COVID-19 vaccine. Overall study findings and caveats: No repertoire was sampled before or during the peak T cell response, only after it. Clonal diversity may have been underestimated, and the donors were mostly white British, with more females than males.

This material consisted of peripheral blood, taken 28 days after the second AZD1222 dose. The V gene is TRBV4-2, the J gene TRBJ2-7; D may be TRBD2 (6 bases). This sequence was found in an adult who received the AZD1222 COVID-19 vaccine. Written as DNA, the CDR3 is TGTGCCAGCAGCCCTGGGGGGGAGCAGTACTTC. This sequence encodes CASSPGGEQYF.